This T cell receptor beta chain was sequenced during a study of CD8 T cells in Susac syndrome. J gave up 3 bases and V 2 bases, and 6 bases lay outside the gene matches. This CDR3 comprises 14 residues. Germline V lookup: CDR1 SQVTM, CDR2 ANQGSEA. The RNA, roughly 0.45 to 1 ug, was put through reverse transcription using random hexamers. One entry per CDR3 protein results from TCRdb running MiXCR on the immunoSEQ multiplex PCR reads. In the table there are approximately 160,000 distinct CDR3 sequences, about 96% of which are singletons. The chain combines TRBV29-1 with TRBJ2-5, with 7 bases lining up with TRBD1. The source of this sequence is a human donor with Susac syndrome. Input material: CD4+ T cells from PBMCs. The CDR3 protein is CSVERWTGKETQYF. The CDR3 coding sequence is TGCAGCGTTGAACGTTGGACAGGCAAAGAGACCCAGTACTTC.